A single sample is the source of the 18 T cell receptor beta chains below, sequenced in a study of blood T cell repertoires in COVID-19. Profiled with immunoSEQ multiplex PCR; TCRdb holds only in-frame clones, not every one. The sample records 250,000 to 350,000 clones, about four fifths being singletons. What was sequenced was peripheral blood. The receptors here all came from a human donor with COVID-19, enrolled during active disease. The donor label of this sample is uncertain.

This rearrangement joins TRBV3-1 (or the pseudogene TRBV3-2) to TRBJ1-6; D perhaps matches TRBD1 (5 bases). Germline assignment: CDR1 LGHDT and CDR2 YNNKEL (reference sequence). This CDR3 is 15 amino acids long. Trimming pared 1 base from V and 11 bases from J, leaving 15 bases between. CDR3: CASSQVLWGGAPLHF. CDR3 in DNA: TGTGCCAGCAGCCAAGTTCTGTGGGGGGGTGCACCCCTCCACTTT.

The chain joins TRBV29-1 to TRBJ2-3; 9 bases line up with TRBD1. Germline-derived CDR1 and CDR2 are SQVTM and ANQGSEA. This CDR3 is built from 16 residues. V lost 6 bases, J lost 1 base, and 11 bases stayed unmatched. Here the CDR3 reads CSVPGQGISGTDTQYF. CDR3 in DNA: TGCAGCGTCCCGGGACAGGGCATCTCTGGCACAGATACGCAGTATTTT.

The chain recombines TRBV20-1 with TRBJ2-3, with 8 nucleotides matching TRBD2. CDR3 length equals 15 residues. Germline assignment: CDR1 DFQATT and CDR2 SNEGSKA (reference sequence). With 3 bases clipped from V and 1 base from J, the junction kept 6 bases outside the gene matches. CDR3 amino acids: CSASRGGLGTDTQYF. In nucleotides, the CDR3 is TGCAGTGCTAGTCGGGGGGGCTTAGGCACAGATACGCAGTATTTT.

Worth noting for this clone: This specimen includes other DNA sequences encoding the same CDR3. CDR3 protein: CASSPGGGAGYEQYF. CDR3 DNA: TGTGCCAGCAGCCCCGGCGGGGGGGCTGGGTACGAGCAGTACTTC. V gene TRBV5-4 combines with J gene TRBJ2-7, with 9 bases lining up with TRBD2. This CDR3 comprises 15 residues. Trimming removed 4 bases from V and 4 bases from J; junction bases left unmatched: 9. Per the germline V gene, CDR1 is SGHNT and CDR2 is YYREEE (reference sequence).

CDR3 region: CASSLSLAPTQYF. DNA of the CDR3: TGTGCCAGCAGCCTTTCTCTGGCCCCTACGCAGTATTTT. V usage is TRBV2 and J usage is TRBJ2-3; D is ambiguous. The CDR3 sequence is 13 residues long. Germline values: CDR1 SNHLY, CDR2 FYNNEI. Trimming stripped 6 bases from V and 8 bases from J, with 15 bases between.

This chain uses TRBV4-3 with TRBJ2-7, with D possibly being TRBD1 (5 bases). Per germline, CDR1 LGHNA and CDR2 YSLEER. This CDR3 has 14 residues. The V end lost 0 bases, the J end lost 3 bases, and 9 bases lay between the germline ends. The CDR3 here is CASSQDDSFYEQYF. CDR3 nucleotides: TGCGCCAGCAGCCAAGACGACAGTTTCTACGAGCAGTACTTC.

The chain is built from TRBV4-1 and TRBJ1-1; D call uncertain. The CDR3 spans 14 residues. Germline-derived CDR1 and CDR2 are MGHRA and YSYEKL. Between the trimmed V and J ends, which lost 4 bases and 4 bases, there was a span of 13 bases. The CDR3 DNA reads TGCGCCAGCAGCCTCCGCCCGGGAAGCACTGAAGCTTTCTTT. It is translated as CASSLRPGSTEAFF.

The V call is TRBV18, the J call TRBJ1-1, with D tentatively TRBD1 (5 bases). Germline V lookup: CDR1 KGHSH, CDR2 LQKENI. V was cut by 0 bases and J by 4 bases, with 15 bases left in between. The CDR3 has 16 residues. The CDR3 DNA is TGTGCCAGCTCACCACCGGAATCGCAGGGTGGCACTGAAGCTTTCTTT. It codes for CASSPPESQGGTEAFF.

The CDR3 loop reads CATRPGLPHYNEQFF. The CDR3 nucleotides read TGTGCCACTAGGCCGGGACTCCCACATTACAATGAGCAGTTCTTC. This chain links TRBV6-5 with TRBJ2-1, with a weak D call TRBD2 (6 bases). Trimming removed 10 bases from V and 4 bases from J, with 20 bases in between. Germline-derived CDR1 and CDR2 are MNHEY and SVGAGI. The CDR3 contains 15 residues.

J is TRBJ1-4 and V is TRBV9; 9 nucleotides match TRBD1. Germline lookup yields CDR1 SGDLS and CDR2 YYNGEE. This CDR3 comprises 15 residues. The J segment lost 7 bases and the V segment lost 0 bases, leaving 4 bases of the junction unmatched. CDR3 in amino acids: CASSVEGTGFEKLFF. CDR3 sequence (DNA): TGTGCCAGCAGCGTAGAGGGGACAGGGTTTGAAAAACTGTTTTTT.

The chain carries TRBV6-5 and TRBJ1-2, with D perhaps matching TRBD1 (5 bases). The CDR3 has 12 amino acids. Trimming took 6 bases from V and 12 from J, leaving 17 bases between them. CDR1 MNHEY and CDR2 SVGAGI come from the germline V gene. The CDR3 loop is CASSRQGWDNTF. DNA for the CDR3: TGTGCCAGCAGCCGCCAGGGTTGGGATAACACCTTC.

The V and J genes are TRBV3-1 (or the pseudogene TRBV3-2) and TRBJ1-5; D perhaps matches TRBD1 (5 bases). This CDR3 spans 13 amino acids. Germline V gene sequence: CDR1 LGHDT, CDR2 YNNKEL (reference sequence). V was cut by 0 bases and J by 7 bases, with 7 bases left in between. In nucleotides, the CDR3 is TGTGCCAGCAGCCAAGATGGGGGGCAGCCCCAGCATTTT. It codes for CASSQDGGQPQHF.

This clone was seen a handful of times. V gene TRBV9 combines with J gene TRBJ2-2, with D tentatively TRBD2 (5 bases). The CDR3 is 16 amino acids. Trimming pared 2 bases from V and 3 bases from J, leaving 14 bases between. Germline values: CDR1 SGDLS, CDR2 YYNGEE. CDR3 bases: TGTGCCAGCAGCGTGGTCCTGGGAGCGGACACCGGGGAGCTGTTTTTT. Residues: CASSVVLGADTGELFF. Looking up the rest from reference TRBV9 and TRBJ2-2 gives the full variable domain: DSGVTQTPKHLITATGQRVTLRCSPRSGDLSVYWYQQSLDQGLQFLIQYYNGEERAKGNILERFSAQQFPDLHSELNLSSLELGDSALYFCASSVVLGADTGELFFGEGSRLTVL.

V usage is TRBV7-9 and J usage is TRBJ2-1, with 9 nucleotides matching TRBD1. This CDR3 has 15 amino acids. Trimming removed 1 base from V and 4 bases from J; junction bases left unmatched: 2. Looked up from germline, CDR1 is SEHNR and CDR2 is FQNEAQ (reference sequence). CDR3 sequence: CASSLDRGPYNEQFF. In DNA, the CDR3 is TGTGCCAGCAGCTTAGACAGGGGGCCGTACAATGAGCAGTTCTTC.

This clone appeared once. The gene calls are TRBV5-8 and TRBJ2-2; possibly TRBD1 for D (6 bases). CDR3 length: 14 residues. Germline V gives CDR1 SGHTS, CDR2 YDEGEE. The ends were cut back, 4 bases at V and 5 bases at J, with 12 bases in the middle. CDR3 in DNA: TGTGCCAGCAGCAAAATGGGGGCAACCGGGGAGCTGTTTTTT. Translation: CASSKMGATGELFF.

This chain joins TRBV9 and TRBJ1-1; no definite D call. The V end lost 2 bases, the J end lost 1 base, and 12 bases lay between the germline ends. Germline V gene lookup returns CDR1 SGDLS and CDR2 YYNGEE. The CDR3 runs 15 residues. The CDR3 here is CASSVLLGRNTEAFF. The CDR3 nucleotides read TGTGCCAGCAGCGTTTTGCTAGGCCGGAACACTGAAGCTTTCTTT.

This clone was seen once. This chain links TRBV20-1 with TRBJ2-1; D gene uncertain. Trimming stripped 5 bases from V and 4 bases from J, with 6 bases between. This CDR3 has 11 residues. Germline CDR1 and CDR2: DFQATT and SNEGSKA (reference sequence). CDR3 in DNA: TGCAGTGCTGGCGGATACAATGAGCAGTTCTTC. It encodes CSAGGYNEQFF.

This clone was seen only a few times. The chain uses TRBV29-1 and TRBJ1-5; D gene uncertain. CDR1 is SQVTM and CDR2 is ANQGSEA in the germline V gene. This CDR3 has 13 amino acids. Trimming shortened V by 4 bases and J by 1 base, and 8 bases separated the two germline ends. CDR3 DNA sequence: TGCAGCGTTGGTTCGGGGAGCAATCAGCCCCAGCATTTT. Translated, it gives CSVGSGSNQPQHF.